These 17 T cell receptor beta chains were sequenced from one sample in a study of radiation and T cells in renal cell carcinoma. Only in-frame clones appear in the TCRdb table, and some are missing; sequencing was by immunoSEQ multiplex PCR. The sample lists tens of thousands of clones, 82% occurring once. Sample time point: baseline pretreatment blood. As to treatment: 15 Gy SBRT to primary tumor, nephrectomy 4 weeks later. Material: blood, obtained from a patient whose treatment included radiotherapy and nephrectomy. These receptors were obtained from a man in his sixties with renal cell carcinoma.

This chain links TRBV28 with TRBJ2-4, with a possible D match to TRBD1 (6 bases). Germline loops: CDR1 MDHEN, CDR2 SYDVKM. With 2 bases removed from V and 9 bases from J, the gap between germline ends came to 17 bases. CDR3 size: 15 residues. The CDR3 reads CASSLSGPKGGIQYF. CDR3 nucleotide sequence: TGTGCCAGCAGTTTAAGTGGACCCAAAGGGGGCATTCAGTACTTC.

This clone was observed once. This chain connects TRBV27 to TRBJ2-3; D call uncertain. Trimming took 5 bases from V and 1 from J, leaving 16 bases between them. The germline V gene encodes CDR1 MNHEY and CDR2 SMNVEV (reference sequence). The CDR3 is made up of 16 amino acids. The CDR3 region has the DNA TGTGCCAGCAGTGTCGCCGCGGCCTCTGGCACAGATACGCAGTATTTT. This gives the protein CASSVAAASGTDTQYF.

The genes are TRBV6-5 and TRBJ2-5; no clear D gene. CDR1 is MNHEY and CDR2 is SVGAGI in the germline V gene. With 0 bases removed from V and 4 bases from J, the gap between germline ends came to 12 bases. This CDR3 comprises 15 residues. DNA of the CDR3: TGTGCCAGCAGTTACTCAACGGGCGGTGGAGAGACCCAGTACTTC. Translation: CASSYSTGGGETQYF.

This chain joins TRBV11-3 and TRBJ2-7; 8 nucleotides align to TRBD2. Germline trimming cut 4 bases from V and 2 bases from J; bases unmatched to any gene: 7. The CDR3 has 15 amino acids. The germline gives CDR1 SGHNT, CDR2 YENEEA. The CDR3 here is CASSSQTSETYEQYF. The CDR3 DNA is TGTGCCAGCAGCTCCCAGACTAGCGAAACCTACGAGCAGTACTTC. The full variable domain, in which reference TRBV11-3 and TRBJ2-7 provide the parts outside the CDR3, is EAGVVQSPRYKIIEKKQPVAFWCNPISGHNTLYWYLQNLGQGPELLIRYENEEAVDDSQLPKDRFSAERLKGVDSTLKIQPAELGDSAVYLCASSSQTSETYEQYFGPGTRLTVT.

The chain couples TRBV2 to TRBJ2-5, with D unclear. Germline V gene lookup returns CDR1 SNHLY and CDR2 FYNNEI. V lost 6 bases, J lost 2 bases, and 1 base lay in between. This CDR3 has 10 residues. Here the CDR3 reads CASRQETQYF. The CDR3, as DNA: TGTGCCAGCAGACAAGAGACCCAGTACTTC.

This chain joins TRBV27 and TRBJ2-1; 12 nucleotides line up with TRBD2. CDR1 and CDR2 from the germline V gene are MNHEY and SMNVEV (reference sequence). This CDR3 has 15 amino acids. V gave up 6 bases and J gave up 6 bases; unmatched junction bases: 6. CDR3 sequence: CASRLAGGSGNEQFF. The CDR3 DNA reads TGTGCCAGCAGACTAGCGGGAGGATCTGGCAATGAGCAGTTCTTC.

CDR3 sequence reads: CASSLVENTEAFF. DNA of the CDR3: TGTGCCAGCAGCTTAGTTGAGAACACTGAAGCTTTCTTT. The genes are TRBV11-2 and TRBJ1-1; D is unclear. The CDR3 contains 13 residues. Trimming shortened V by 1 base and J by 1 base, and 4 bases separated the two germline ends. Germline CDR1 SGHAT, CDR2 FQNNGV.

The rearrangement links TRBV2 to TRBJ2-7, with TRBD1 identical over 9 bases. CDR1 and CDR2 from the germline V gene are SNHLY and FYNNEI. V trimming: 6 bases; J trimming: 6 bases; junction bases outside the gene matches: 12. This CDR3 is built from 15 residues. The CDR3 reads CASRETRGTGTEQYF. In DNA, the CDR3 is TGTGCCAGCAGGGAGACCCGCGGGACAGGGACCGAGCAGTACTTC. The whole variable domain, filled in from reference TRBV2 and TRBJ2-7, reads EPEVTQTPSHQVTQMGQEVILRCVPISNHLYFYWYRQILGQKVEFLVSFYNNEISEKSEIFDDQFSVERPDGSNFTLKIRSTKLEDSAMYFCASRETRGTGTEQYFGPGTRLTVT.

The chain links TRBV7-2 to TRBJ2-7, with no clear D. Trimming pared 3 bases from V and 3 bases from J, leaving 6 bases between. Germline V gene lookup returns CDR1 SGHTA and CDR2 FQGNSA. There are 12 residues in the CDR3. The CDR3 coding sequence is TGTGCCAGCAGCTTGACTGACTACGAGCAGTACTTC. Translated, it gives CASSLTDYEQYF.

V and J are TRBV7-2 and TRBJ1-1; no clear D gene. This CDR3 contains 14 residues. V lost 1 base to trimming and J lost 7 bases, with 13 bases between them. CDR1 is SGHTA and CDR2 is FQGNSA in the germline V gene. The CDR3 is CASSLGPANLEAFF. Here the CDR3 DNA reads TGTGCCAGCAGCTTAGGGCCCGCCAACCTTGAAGCTTTCTTT.

V is TRBV11-2 and J is TRBJ2-5; D call uncertain. From germline, CDR1 is SGHAT and CDR2 FQNNGV. V was trimmed by 5 bases and J by 4 bases, leaving 14 bases between them. The CDR3 is 14 residues long. CDR3 loop: CASSRAGVGETQYF. CDR3 in DNA: TGTGCCAGCAGCCGGGCCGGAGTTGGAGAGACCCAGTACTTC.

V usage is TRBV28 and J usage is TRBJ2-7; 11 bases fit TRBD2. The CDR3 runs to 15 residues. After removal of 4 bases from V and 1 base from J, the junction contained 3 bases not matched to a gene. Germline V lookup: CDR1 MDHEN, CDR2 SYDVKM. In nucleotides, the CDR3 is TGTGCCAGCAGTTCCCCTAGCGGGAGGTCCTACGAGCAGTACTTC. It codes for CASSSPSGRSYEQYF.

The chain joins TRBV6-1 to TRBJ2-7; TRBD2 matches at 9 bases. CDR1 and CDR2 (germline): MNHNS, SASEGT. The CDR3 spans 15 residues. After removal of 3 bases from V and 2 bases from J, the junction contained 5 bases not matched to a gene. Here the CDR3 DNA reads TGTGCCAGCAGTGATCAGGGACTAGCCCCCTACGAGCAGTACTTC. Translating gives CASSDQGLAPYEQYF.

This chain links TRBV19 with TRBJ1-2; perhaps TRBD1 as D (5 bases). CDR3 length: 15 residues. Germline CDR1 reads LNHDA; CDR2 reads SQIVND (reference sequence). V was shortened by 7 bases and J by 4 bases, with 19 bases between the two germline ends. The CDR3 protein is CASTLDPSGGYGYTF. CDR3 bases: TGTGCCAGTACCCTAGACCCTTCCGGGGGCTATGGCTACACCTTC.

This clone was seen a handful of times. The V and J genes are TRBV28 and TRBJ1-1, with a possible D match to TRBD1 (5 bases). The CDR3 runs to 15 residues. V was trimmed by 5 bases and J by 5 bases, leaving 18 bases between them. Germline V gives CDR1 MDHEN, CDR2 SYDVKM. CDR3: CASSHPEEGYTEAFF. DNA of the CDR3: TGTGCCAGCAGTCACCCGGAGGAGGGGTATACTGAAGCTTTCTTT.

The rearrangement uses TRBV11-1 and TRBJ2-1, with D perhaps matching TRBD1 or TRBD2 (5 bases each). The CDR3 extends over 12 amino acids. V lost 6 bases, J lost 8 bases, and 11 bases lay in between. CDR1 SGHAT and CDR2 FQDESV come from the germline V gene (reference sequence). CDR3 protein: CASRGVGDEQFF. In nucleotides, the CDR3 is TGTGCCAGCAGAGGCGTGGGGGATGAGCAGTTCTTC. Drawing the rest from reference TRBV11-1 and TRBJ2-1, the complete variable domain is EAEVAQSPRYKITEKSQAVAFWCDPISGHATLYWYRQILGQGPELLVQFQDESVVDDSQLPKDRFSAERLKGVDSTLKIQPAELGDSAMYLCASRGVGDEQFFGPGTRLTVL.

The V gene is TRBV6-5, the J gene TRBJ2-5; D unclear. The J call is doubtful: the DNA matches TRBJ2-7 better. The germline V gene has CDR1 MNHEY and CDR2 SVGAGI. The CDR3 sequence is 15 residues long. DNA for the CDR3: TGTGCCAGCAGTTACGAAGCAGGTAGCTCCTACGAGCAGTACTTC. This encodes CASSYEAGSSYEQYF.